This TCR beta chain was captured in a study of beta chain features in type 1 diabetes. This clone showed up just a few times. What it binds is not known. The entirety of the isolated RNA underwent reverse transcription, so expressed TCRB transcripts were sequenced. Method: immunoSEQ multiplex PCR; TCRdb's copy keeps in-frame clones and lacks some. This sample carries 230,000 or so clones, about a sixth of them seen once, and the ten largest clones take about 0.085%. The V and J ends lost 1 base and 5 bases respectively, with 12 bases between them. Germline values: CDR1 MNHEY, CDR2 SMNVEV (reference sequence). This CDR3 has 14 residues. Findings of the study overall: Within each of all four CD4+ subsets, Type 1 diabetes patients had TCRB CDR3s that were moderately but significantly shorter.

The source is a young man with type 1 diabetes. The chain carries TRBV27 and TRBJ2-7, with TRBD1 as a possible D gene (5 bases). The sample taken for sequencing was naive CD4+ T cells from blood. The CDR3 coding sequence is TGTGCCAGCAGTTTATTAGGGGTGAATAACGAGCAGTACTTC. Its protein is CASSLLGVNNEQYF.